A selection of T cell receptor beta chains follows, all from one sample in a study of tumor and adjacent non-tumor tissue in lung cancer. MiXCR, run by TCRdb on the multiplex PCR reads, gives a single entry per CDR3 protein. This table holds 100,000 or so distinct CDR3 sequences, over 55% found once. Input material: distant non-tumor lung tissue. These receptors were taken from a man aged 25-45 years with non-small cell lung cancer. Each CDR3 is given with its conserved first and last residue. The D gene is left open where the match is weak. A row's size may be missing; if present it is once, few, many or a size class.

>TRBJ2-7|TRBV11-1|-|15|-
TGTGTCAGCAGCCGGGGGACATGGAAAACCAACGAGCAGTACTTC
CVSSRGTWKTNEQYF
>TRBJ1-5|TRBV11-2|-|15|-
TGTGCCAGCAGCCCCCGGACATGGGAGAGTCAGCCCCAGCATTTT
CASSPRTWESQPQHF
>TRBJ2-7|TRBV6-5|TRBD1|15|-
TGTACCAGTAGTTACTCCGGGACAGGGAACTACGAGCAGTACTTC
CTSSYSGTGNYEQYF
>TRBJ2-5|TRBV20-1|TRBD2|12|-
TGCTGTGCTCCCTGGGGGGGACGGACCCAGTACTTC
CCAPWGGRTQYF
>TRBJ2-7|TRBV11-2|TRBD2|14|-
TGTGCTAGCAGCTTTGGGCGGGAGTCCTACGAGCAGTATTTC
CASSFGRESYEQYF
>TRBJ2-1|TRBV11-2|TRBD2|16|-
TGTGCCAGCAGCTTATCTAGCGGGACTACTTACAATGAGCAGTTCTTC
CASSLSSGTTYNEQFF
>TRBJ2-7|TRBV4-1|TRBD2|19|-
TGCGCCAGCAACCCCCATTTAGCGGGGGCTCTTACGGTCTCCTACGAGCAGTGCTTC
CASNPHLAGALTVSYEQCF
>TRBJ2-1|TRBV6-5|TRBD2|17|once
TGTGCCACCACCCCCGGCCTAACGGGAGGCCCGTACAATGAGCAGTTCTTC
CATTPGLTGGPYNEQFF
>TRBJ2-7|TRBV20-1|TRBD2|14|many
TGCAGTGCTAGGGGACTAGCGGGGTTTGGCGAGCAGTACTTC
CSARGLAGFGEQYF
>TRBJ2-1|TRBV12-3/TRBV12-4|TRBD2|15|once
TGTGGCAGCAATCGGGGCCTAGCGGGAGACAATGAGCAGTTCTTC
CGSNRGLAGDNEQFF
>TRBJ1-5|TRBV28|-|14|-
TGTACCAGCAGTTTTAGAACAGGGAGACAACCCCAGCATTTT
CTSSFRTGRQPQHF
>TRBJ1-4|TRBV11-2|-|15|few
TGTGCCAGTAGCGGATTGGGACGGCATAATGAAAAACTGTTTTTT
CASSGLGRHNEKLFF
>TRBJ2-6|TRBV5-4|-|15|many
TGTGCCAGCAGCTTGGGAGGGGTCGGGGCCAACGTCCTGACTTTC
CASSLGGVGANVLTF
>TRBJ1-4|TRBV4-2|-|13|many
TGTGCCAGCAGCCAAGATCGGGGAGAAAAACTGTTTTTT
CASSQDRGEKLFF
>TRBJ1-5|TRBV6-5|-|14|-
TGTGCCAGCGGGGGAGGGCGGAGTAATCAGCCCCAGCAGTTT
CASGGGRSNQPQQF
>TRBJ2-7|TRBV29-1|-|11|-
TGCAGCGTGAATACAGGGTACGAGCAGTACTTC
CSVNTGYEQYF